One and the same sample provided the 10 T cell receptor beta chains below, sequenced in a study of CD8+ T cells in alopecia areata (dated by TCRdb to 2016 to 2019). The sample's time point, from its label and the paper: more than three weeks on oral tofacitinib. The treatment or condition label on this specimen signifies: oral pan-JAK inhibitor, 5-10 mg twice daily. Library creation used the immunoSEQ multiplex PCR assay. RNA was extracted from all samples and reverse transcribed into cDNA, which served as template for TCR sequencing. In its TCRdb copy, this immuneACCESS table keeps in-frame sequences only and misses some clones. Where compared with another copy, unresolved V genes explain less than half of these, and the others have no known cause. The sample table lists under 150,000 clones, around 60% of them with a count of one. The top ten clonotypes cover more than 5% of the sample. The sample was CD4+ T cells sorted from blood, taken at week 4, from a patient treated with tofacitinib. Source of these receptors: a human donor with alopecia areata.

The V and J genes are TRBV6-6 and TRBJ1-6, with 7 bases that match TRBD1. The CDR3 extends over 15 amino acids. Germline CDR1 MNHNY, CDR2 SVGAGI (reference sequence). The V segment lost 6 bases and the J segment 8 bases; nucleotides outside the gene matches: 10. For the CDR3, the DNA is TGTGCCAGCAGGGGTAGACAGGGTAGCGATTCACCCCTCCACTTT. Translating gives CASRGRQGSDSPLHF.

The CDR3 nucleotides are TGCAGCGTGTCGGGGGGCGAGGAGCCCCAGCATTTT. The encoded protein is CSVSGGEEPQHF. The V and J genes are TRBV29-1 and TRBJ1-5; maybe TRBD1 (6 bases). The CDR3 is 12 residues long. Germline V gene sequence: CDR1 SQVTM, CDR2 ANQGSEA. V lost 6 bases and J lost 8, with 14 bases in between.

The chain recombines TRBV29-1 with TRBJ2-2, with TRBD1 identical over 7 bases. CDR3 length equals 14 residues. V dropped 6 bases and J dropped 7; count of bases not matched to a gene: 11. The germline gives CDR1 SQVTM, CDR2 ANQGSEA. CDR3 bases: TGCAGCGTGGAAACCGGACAGGCCGACGGGGAGCTGTTTTTT. The encoded protein is CSVETGQADGELFF.

The V and J genes are TRBV4-3 and TRBJ1-1; unclear D gene. V gave up 0 bases and J gave up 8 bases, with 10 bases separating them. The CDR3 sequence is 13 residues long. CDR1 and CDR2 from the germline V gene are LGHNA and YSLEER. CDR3 protein: CASSQDVGREAFF. CDR3 in DNA: TGCGCCAGCAGCCAAGATGTGGGAAGAGAAGCTTTCTTT.

The CDR3 is CASSLDVGAPQHF. As DNA, the CDR3 is TGTGCCAGCAGCTTAGATGTAGGGGCGCCCCAGCATTTT. The V gene is TRBV11-2, the J gene TRBJ1-5, with D possibly being TRBD1 (5 bases). V lost 0 bases and J lost 9, with 9 bases in between. CDR1 and CDR2 (germline): SGHAT, FQNNGV. The CDR3 is 13 residues long.

The chain recombines TRBV11-2 with TRBJ1-2, with D uncertain. CDR3 length equals 13 residues. Germline CDR1 is SGHAT and CDR2 is FQNNGV. V lost 3 bases and J lost 8, with 13 bases in between. The CDR3 nucleotides are TGTGCCAGCAGCTTTGGGGTAGGAGGAGGCTACACCTTC. Protein product: CASSFGVGGGYTF.

The chain carries TRBV5-6 and TRBJ2-1, with 7 bases fitting TRBD2. Trimming cost V 0 bases and J 5 bases; bases outside gene matches: 8. CDR1 and CDR2 (germline): SGHDT, YYEEEE. The CDR3 has 16 amino acids. CDR3 sequence (DNA): TGTGCCAGCAGCTTGGTTGTCAAGGGAGGGCACAATGAGCAGTTCTTC. Amino acids: CASSLVVKGGHNEQFF.

This sequence joins TRBV5-5 and TRBJ1-5; D is perhaps TRBD1 (5 bases). CDR1 and CDR2 (germline): SGHKS, YYEKEE (reference sequence). Trimming took off 3 bases at V and 3 bases at J, with 16 bases between the two ends. The CDR3 is made up of 16 amino acids. The CDR3 here is CASSSGRDGYNQPQHF. Here the CDR3 DNA reads TGTGCCAGCAGCTCGGGAAGGGACGGCTACAATCAGCCCCAGCATTTT.

The rearrangement joins TRBV2 to TRBJ1-5; D perhaps matches TRBD1 (5 bases). Germline V gene data show CDR1 as SNHLY and CDR2 as FYNNEI. V lost 11 bases and J lost 0, with 14 bases in between. This CDR3 contains 14 residues. The CDR3 reads CAGGYGGSNQPQHF. As DNA, the CDR3 is TGTGCCGGGGGTTACGGGGGTAGCAATCAGCCCCAGCATTTT.

This clone was found once. V and J are TRBV23-1 and TRBJ1-1; 9 bases are shared with TRBD1. TRBV23-1 qualifies as an ORF whose function is uncertain. The CDR3 has 17 amino acids. V lost 4 bases to trimming and J lost 5 bases; unmatched junction nucleotides: 14. CDR3 sequence: CASSRNTGGAEVTEAFF. The CDR3 DNA is TGCGCCAGCAGTCGAAACACAGGGGGCGCAGAGGTTACTGAAGCTTTCTTT.